Described below is a single T cell receptor beta chain sequence and its context. As yet, its antigen is unknown. This sample is part of a study of cytomegalovirus exposure and HLA in healthy donors. It was with 60 Vbeta and 13 Jbeta primers that the PCR ran. Assay used: immunoSEQ multiplex PCR; TCRdb lists only in-frame clones, some missing. The table shows 190,000 or so clones, with 80% occurring only once. Overall study findings and caveats: Later work found that TCR association rates differed between HLA loci; DRB1 had the most and HLA-C the fewest. Beyond CMV serostatus, there was no information to go on about immune exposure. Several of the most significant clusters appeared, in a later analysis, to be linked to common viral pathogens. Rare sequences made up most TCRs, while some public TCRs were found in many donors.

The germline V gene has CDR1 SGHNT and CDR2 YENEEA. After removal of 1 base from V and 4 bases from J, the junction contained 0 bases not matched to a gene. CDR3 length: 15 amino acids. V is TRBV11-3 and J is TRBJ2-5, with TRBD2 matching over 13 bases. The receptor comes from a boy aged 5-17 years in good health and CMV-seronegative. Sequencing was done on a sample of PBMCs. The CDR3 protein is CASSLGTSGRETQYF. The CDR3 coding sequence is TGTGCCAGCAGCTTAGGGACTAGCGGGAGAGAGACCCAGTACTTC.